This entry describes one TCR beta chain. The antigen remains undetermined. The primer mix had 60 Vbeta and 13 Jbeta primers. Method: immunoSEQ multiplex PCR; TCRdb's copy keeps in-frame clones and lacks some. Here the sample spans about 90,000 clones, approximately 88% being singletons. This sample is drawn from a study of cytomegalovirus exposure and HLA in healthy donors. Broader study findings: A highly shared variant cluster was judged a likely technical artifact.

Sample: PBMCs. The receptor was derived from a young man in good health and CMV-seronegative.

CDR3 region: CASSEGQGSNQPQHF. In DNA form, the CDR3 reads TGTGCCAGCAGTGAAGGACAGGGGAGCAATCAGCCCCAGCATTTT. The chain couples TRBV2 to TRBJ1-5; 8 nucleotides line up with TRBD1. CDR3 size: 15 residues. Germline assignment: CDR1 SNHLY and CDR2 FYNNEI. Germline trimming cut 1 base from V and 1 base from J; bases unmatched to any gene: 0.